The next 9 T cell receptor beta chains were all read from a single sample in a study of identical twins. TCRdb independently ran MiXCR on the 5' RACE reads; one entry per CDR3 protein. The sample includes hundreds of thousands of distinct CDR3 sequences, 7.5% to 9.5% seen only once; the top ten take 6% to 8.5%. These data were likewise used in another study, on yellow fever vaccine responses in identical twins.

Material for sequencing was CD8+ T cells sorted from blood. These receptors originate from a young woman in good health.

Many counts were recorded for this clonotype. The chain is built from TRBV3-1 and TRBJ2-7; TRBD2 aligns across 8 bases. The CDR3 is 14 residues long. Germline V CDR1 and CDR2: LGHDT, YNNKEL (reference sequence). V dropped 8 bases and J dropped 5; count of bases not matched to a gene: 11. In DNA, the CDR3 is TGTGCCAGCGCGGATCCGGGACTAGACCACGAGCAGTACTTC. Protein product: CASADPGLDHEQYF.

The rearrangement joins TRBV2 to TRBJ2-1, with TRBD2 matching over 7 bases. This CDR3 has 13 amino acids. The germline V gene has CDR1 SNHLY and CDR2 FYNNEI. V shed 11 bases and J 5 bases; nucleotides not matched to a gene: 9. CDR3 sequence reads: CAGSGTNHNEQFF. The CDR3 coding sequence is TGTGCCGGCTCCGGGACTAACCACAATGAGCAGTTCTTC.

In its sample, this clonotype was seen a few times. The chain links TRBV4-3 to TRBJ2-3; D unresolved. CDR1 and CDR2 (germline): LGHNA, YSLEER. Trimming shortened V by 0 bases and J by 1 base, and 14 bases separated the two germline ends. CDR3 length: 17 amino acids. CDR3: CASSQDRPADRTDTQYF. The CDR3 region has the DNA TGCGCCAGCAGCCAAGATCGCCCGGCGGACCGCACAGATACGCAGTATTTT.

This clonotype came up a few times. The chain links TRBV11-1 to TRBJ2-1; 7 nucleotides align to TRBD1. V lost 5 bases, J lost 2 bases, and 6 bases stayed unmatched. Looked up from germline, CDR1 is SGHAT and CDR2 is FQDESV (reference sequence). The CDR3 has 15 residues. The CDR3 is CASSPRQGPYNEQFF. CDR3 DNA: TGTGCCAGCAGCCCGAGACAGGGTCCCTACAATGAGCAGTTCTTC. Full variable domain (outside the CDR3, taken from reference TRBV11-1 and TRBJ2-1): EAEVAQSPRYKITEKSQAVAFWCDPISGHATLYWYRQILGQGPELLVQFQDESVVDDSQLPKDRFSAERLKGVDSTLKIQPAELGDSAMYLCASSPRQGPYNEQFFGPGTRLTVL.

A few counts support this clonotype. The gene calls are TRBV27 and TRBJ2-7, with D possibly being TRBD2 (7 bases). The V gene lost 8 bases and the J gene lost 7 bases, with 15 bases spanning the gap. The CDR3 is made up of 12 amino acids. The germline CDR1 and CDR2 sequences are MNHEY and SMNVEV (reference sequence). The CDR3 bases are TGTGCCAGCTCAACCGAGGGGGGGGAGCAGTACTTC. Translated, it gives CASSTEGGEQYF.

This clonotype was seen only a few times. V usage is TRBV14 and J usage is TRBJ2-1; D not resolved. The CDR3 consists of 16 residues. Germline V CDR1 and CDR2: SGHDN, FVKESK. The V end lost 4 bases, the J end lost 0 bases, and 13 bases lay between the germline ends. This CDR3 is CASSLTQINSYNEQFF. CDR3 coding DNA: TGTGCCAGCAGCCTAACCCAGATAAACTCCTACAATGAGCAGTTCTTC.

This clonotype was recorded many times. The chain links TRBV6-2 or TRBV6-3 to TRBJ2-7; perhaps D is TRBD1 or TRBD2 (5 bases each). The V end was cut by 7 bases, the J end by 1 base, with 20 bases between. CDR1 MNHEY and CDR2 SVGEGT come from the germline V gene. The CDR3 covers 16 residues. CDR3 sequence reads: CASTKPWGLESYEQYF. The CDR3 bases are TGTGCCAGCACTAAACCCTGGGGGTTGGAGTCCTACGAGCAGTACTTC.

Only a few counts were recorded for this clonotype. V and J are TRBV10-1 and TRBJ2-1, with 15 bases identical to TRBD2. Germline CDR1 reads WNHNN; CDR2 reads SYGVQD (reference sequence). The ends lost 8 bases at V and 7 bases at J; junction bases unmatched: 6. The CDR3 runs to 15 residues. CDR3 loop: CASSWTSGRVNEQFF. CDR3 DNA sequence: TGCGCCAGCTCCTGGACTAGCGGGAGGGTGAATGAGCAGTTCTTC.

Here the CDR3 reads CSARRTSGNIQYF. As DNA, the CDR3 is TGCAGTGCTAGAAGGACTAGCGGGAACATTCAGTACTTC. This rearrangement joins TRBV20-1 to TRBJ2-4; 11 bases are shared with TRBD2. The V gene's germline CDR1 is DFQATT and CDR2 SNEGSKA (reference sequence). This CDR3 region has 13 residues. Trimming removed 2 bases from V and 7 bases from J; junction bases left unmatched: 1.